The subject of this entry is one T cell receptor (beta chain). Its target is unknown. One entry per CDR3 protein, called by TCRdb with MiXCR from the 5' RACE reads. The data hold fewer than 500,000 distinct CDR3 sequences, with 20% to 30% observed a single time. The sample is drawn from a study of T-cell memory formation after mild COVID-19. Study-wide results and caveats: Researchers report contracting CD4+ clones mostly in CM and EM, with CD8+ clones in EMRA.

Germline V gene data show CDR1 as SGHRS and CDR2 as YFSETQ. The trim removed 3 bases at V and 6 bases at J, leaving 10 bases unmatched. This CDR3 spans 16 amino acids. The genes are TRBV5-1 and TRBJ2-1; TRBD2 aligns across 9 bases. The specimen sequenced was PBMCs or a T cell subset sorted from them (not recorded which). This sequence originates from an adult woman who had mild COVID-19 (a few samples of this study predate the infection). Cell type and time point are not known. CDR3 in amino acids: CASSWGGTSSGNEQFF. CDR3 nucleotides: TGCGCCAGCAGCTGGGGTGGGACTAGCAGTGGCAATGAGCAGTTCTTC.